Below, one T cell receptor beta chain is given with its context. Its specificity is not known. Trimming took off 1 base at V and 15 bases at J, with 16 bases between the two ends. Germline V CDR1 and CDR2: LNHNV, YYDKDF (reference sequence). The CDR3 covers 13 residues. 60 Vbeta and 13 Jbeta primers were used in PCR. Profiled with immunoSEQ multiplex PCR; TCRdb holds only in-frame clones, not every one. The sample lists approximately 210,000 clones; roughly 77% were seen once. The data stem from a study of cytomegalovirus exposure and HLA in healthy donors. Study results and limitations: Generally TCR sequences proved uncommon, though certain public TCRs appeared in numerous donors.

Unrecorded immune exposure was likely among donors, who were nominally healthy when sampled. Sample: PBMCs. This TCR came from a male donor in good health and CMV-seropositive. The J gene is TRBJ2-4, the V gene TRBV15, with D perhaps matching TRBD1 (5 bases). The CDR3 sequence is CATSRVLGNRPYF. The CDR3 DNA reads TGTGCCACCAGCAGAGTTTTGGGTAACAGGCCGTACTTC.